The rows below give T cell receptor beta chains drawn from one sample of a study of breast tumors, draining lymph nodes, adjacent tissues. Each CDR3 protein gets one entry after TCRdb re-called the multiplex PCR reads with MiXCR. The data show some 100,000 distinct CDR3 sequences, 21% seen once. Sequencing was done on a sample of axillary lymph node tissue. The receptors shown here come from a female donor with breast cancer. Some clones in this sample may be carry-over from other donors' samples. Each CDR3 is given with its conserved first and last residue. A D gene is named only where the DNA matches it firmly. The listing skips clone size in some rows; elsewhere it reads once, few, many or a size class.

v_call: TRBV6-5; j_call: TRBJ2-2; clone_size: many; d_call: NA; cdr3_aa: CASSYSTGPLHGELFF; cdr3_nt: TGTGCCAGCAGTTACTCGACTGGCCCCCTTCACGGGGAGCTGTTTTTT
v_call: TRBV7-9; j_call: TRBJ2-2; clone_size: many; d_call: NA; cdr3_aa: CASSPTGGPNTGELFF; cdr3_nt: TGTGCCAGCAGCCCCACCGGGGGGCCGAACACCGGGGAGCTGTTTTTT
v_call: TRBV7-2; j_call: TRBJ2-7; clone_size: many; d_call: TRBD2; cdr3_aa: CASSFRFAGGVNEQYF; cdr3_nt: TGTGCCAGCAGCTTTAGATTTGCGGGAGGTGTTAACGAGCAGTACTTC
v_call: TRBV6-1; j_call: TRBJ1-2; clone_size: many; d_call: NA; cdr3_aa: CASRPGAGYGYTF; cdr3_nt: TGTGCCAGCAGGCCAGGGGCTGGATATGGCTACACCTTC
v_call: TRBV6-2/TRBV6-3; j_call: TRBJ2-1; clone_size: NA; d_call: TRBD2; cdr3_aa: CASSRTRNEQFF; cdr3_nt: TGTGCCAGCAGTAGGACTAGGAATGAGCAGTTCTTC
v_call: TRBV27; j_call: TRBJ1-4; clone_size: NA; d_call: NA; cdr3_aa: CASSRVGEINEKLFF; cdr3_nt: TGTGCCAGCAGTCGCGTTGGGGAGATTAATGAAAAACTGTTTTTT
v_call: TRBV11-2; j_call: TRBJ2-1; clone_size: many; d_call: NA; cdr3_aa: CASSLTSRVNEQFF; cdr3_nt: TGTGCCAGCAGCTTAACTAGTAGGGTGAATGAGCAGTTCTTC
v_call: TRBV7-9; j_call: TRBJ2-6; clone_size: few; d_call: TRBD1; cdr3_aa: CASSPRDRVSSGANVLTF; cdr3_nt: TGTGCCAGCAGCCCCCGGGACAGGGTATCCTCTGGGGCCAACGTCCTGACTTTC
v_call: TRBV20-1; j_call: TRBJ2-4; clone_size: NA; d_call: NA; cdr3_aa: CSASSGSRGNIQYF; cdr3_nt: TGCAGTGCCAGCAGCGGGTCCAGGGGAAACATTCAGTACTTC
v_call: TRBV3-1; j_call: TRBJ2-5; clone_size: many; d_call: TRBD1; cdr3_aa: CASSHIRGPRETQYF; cdr3_nt: TGTGCCAGCAGCCATATCAGGGGGCCACGAGAGACCCAGTACTTC
v_call: TRBV7-3; j_call: TRBJ2-3; clone_size: many; d_call: NA; cdr3_aa: CASRFTGDTQYF; cdr3_nt: TGTGCCAGCAGGTTTACTGGAGATACGCAGTATTTT
v_call: TRBV7-2; j_call: TRBJ1-2; clone_size: many; d_call: TRBD1; cdr3_aa: CASGSGGKYGYTF; cdr3_nt: TGTGCCAGCGGATCAGGGGGAAAATATGGCTACACCTTC
v_call: TRBV3-1; j_call: TRBJ2-3; clone_size: NA; d_call: TRBD2; cdr3_aa: CASSQGLAGENDTDTQYF; cdr3_nt: TGTGCCAGCAGCCAAGGACTAGCGGGGGAGAACGACACAGATACGCAGTATTTT
v_call: TRBV7-9; j_call: TRBJ1-6; clone_size: NA; d_call: TRBD1; cdr3_aa: CASSMTGANSPLHF; cdr3_nt: TGTGCCAGCAGCATGACAGGGGCCAATTCACCCCTCCACTTT
v_call: TRBV7-2; j_call: TRBJ2-4; clone_size: NA; d_call: TRBD1; cdr3_aa: CASTGQAVGIQYF; cdr3_nt: TGTGCCAGCACCGGACAGGCGGTCGGCATTCAGTACTTC
v_call: TRBV2; j_call: TRBJ1-6; clone_size: many; d_call: NA; cdr3_aa: CASSPGRRNSPLHF; cdr3_nt: TGTGCCAGCAGCCCGGGACGCCGTAATTCACCCCTCCACTTT
v_call: TRBV12-3/TRBV12-4; j_call: TRBJ2-5; clone_size: many; d_call: NA; cdr3_aa: CASSLGLETQYF; cdr3_nt: TGTGCCAGCAGTTTAGGGTTGGAGACCCAGTACTTC
v_call: TRBV10-3; j_call: TRBJ1-2; clone_size: many; d_call: NA; cdr3_aa: CAIREQGSGYGYTF; cdr3_nt: TGTGCCATCAGAGAACAGGGATCCGGCTATGGCTACACCTTC
v_call: TRBV7-3; j_call: TRBJ2-1; clone_size: NA; d_call: TRBD2; cdr3_aa: CASSLGTSGDEQFF; cdr3_nt: TGTGCCAGCAGCTTGGGGACTAGTGGCGATGAGCAGTTCTTC
v_call: TRBV7-6; j_call: TRBJ2-1; clone_size: many; d_call: TRBD2; cdr3_aa: CASSSDLAGGWNEQFF; cdr3_nt: TGTGCCAGCAGTTCCGATTTAGCGGGAGGATGGAATGAGCAGTTCTTC
v_call: TRBV9; j_call: TRBJ2-1; clone_size: many; d_call: NA; cdr3_aa: CASSAMGVSYNEQFF; cdr3_nt: TGTGCCAGCAGCGCAATGGGGGTTTCCTACAATGAGCAGTTCTTC
v_call: TRBV9; j_call: TRBJ1-6; clone_size: many; d_call: NA; cdr3_aa: CASSVDGFYNSPLHF; cdr3_nt: TGTGCCAGCAGCGTAGACGGATTTTATAATTCACCCCTCCACTTT